This T cell receptor (beta chain) was sequenced in a study of naive and memory T cell subsets. The library had UMIs added by 3' ligation of an oligonucleotide to TCR cDNA. RNA was extracted from 2 to 3 ml of whole blood of healthy adults. Unsorted total RNA, roughly 1 to 1000 ng, was DNase treated before reverse transcription. Worth noting for this clonotype: Antigen: not known.

The SP2 primer and nested alpha and beta constant region primers amplified ligated cDNA in four rounds. TCRdb ran MiXCR on the 5' RACE reads and lists one entry per CDR3 protein. Among 58,000 or so distinct CDR3 sequences listed, roughly 7.5% were seen once. V was clipped by 5 bases and J by 12 bases, with 16 bases between them. Germline CDR1 SGHTA, CDR2 FQGNSA. The CDR3 covers 13 residues. Whole-study findings and limits: This RNA-based method may be sensitive to activation-related transcript changes.

This TCR came from a female donor in good health. J is TRBJ1-4 and V is TRBV7-2; TRBD1 is a possible D gene (6 bases). CDR3 sequence reads: CASSDRQVGELFF. In DNA form, the CDR3 reads TGTGCCAGCAGCGACCGACAGGTTGGGGAACTGTTTTTT.